The TCR beta chain described here comes from a study of T cell responses to AZD1222 COVID-19 vaccine. The repertoire was sequenced with immunoSEQ multiplex PCR; TCRdb's copy has only in-frame clones and lacks some. The repertoire holds tens of thousands of clones, roughly 86% seen once, with around 17% in the top ten. Trimming cost V 3 bases and J 0 bases, with 8 bases left between them. The CDR3 is 14 amino acids. Germline values: CDR1 WSHSY, CDR2 SAAADI. This clonotype originated in an adult in good health. The sequenced sample was peripheral blood, obtained on day 0 of AZD1222 vaccination. The gene calls are TRBV10-2 and TRBJ1-1; D unresolved. The CDR3 is CASSDGVMNTEAFF. DNA for the CDR3: TGCGCCAGCAGTGATGGGGTCATGAACACTGAAGCTTTCTTT.